The rows below give T cell receptor beta chains drawn from one sample of a study of T cells in Graves' hyperthyroidism and ophthalmopathy. TCRdb called the multiplex PCR reads again in MiXCR, with one record for every CDR3 protein. The table shows over 500,000 distinct CDR3 sequences, with 46% occurring only once. The sample taken for sequencing was peripheral blood or thyroid tissue (not recorded which). All receptors come from an adult woman with Graves' disease, either hyperthyroidism or ophthalmopathy (not recorded which). Each CDR3 is given with its conserved first and last residue. Fields, in order: clone size, D gene, V gene, J gene, CDR3 DNA, CDR3 protein. D genes are given only for firm matches. The listing skips clone size in some rows; elsewhere it reads once, few, many or a size class.

clone size: -; D gene: -; V gene: TRBV28; J gene: TRBJ1-2; CDR3 DNA: TGTGCCAGCAGCGACAGCGGTGGCTACACCTTC; CDR3 protein: CASSDSGGYTF
clone size: -; D gene: TRBD1; V gene: TRBV19; J gene: TRBJ1-5; CDR3 DNA: TGTGCCAGTATCGGACAGGTTTGGATGAATCAGCCCCAGCATTTT; CDR3 protein: CASIGQVWMNQPQHF
clone size: -; D gene: -; V gene: TRBV27; J gene: TRBJ2-7; CDR3 DNA: TGTGCCAGCAGTTACTCGCGGGGAGAACAGACCGGATCTCAGTACTTC; CDR3 protein: CASSYSRGEQTGSQYF
clone size: -; D gene: -; V gene: TRBV7-9; J gene: TRBJ1-2; CDR3 DNA: TGTGCCAGCAGCCCCCCTAGCGGGGAAGGGGATGGCTACACCTTC; CDR3 protein: CASSPPSGEGDGYTF
clone size: -; D gene: -; V gene: TRBV27; J gene: TRBJ2-7; CDR3 DNA: TGTGCCAGCAGTTTCAGGTGGTGGCTTCACTACGAGCAGTACTTC; CDR3 protein: CASSFRWWLHYEQYF
clone size: many; D gene: -; V gene: TRBV7-9; J gene: TRBJ1-4; CDR3 DNA: TGTGCCAGCAGCTTCCGGGGGGTTAATGAAAAACTGTTTTTT; CDR3 protein: CASSFRGVNEKLFF
clone size: -; D gene: -; V gene: TRBV2; J gene: TRBJ2-3; CDR3 DNA: TGTGCCAGCAACCCCACAGGGGGGGAAGTAGATACGCAGTATTTT; CDR3 protein: CASNPTGGEVDTQYF
clone size: once; D gene: -; V gene: TRBV5-1; J gene: TRBJ2-1; CDR3 DNA: TGCGCCAGCAGCTTGGAAGTAGGGGCCTACAATGAGCAGTTCTTC; CDR3 protein: CASSLEVGAYNEQFF
clone size: -; D gene: -; V gene: TRBV4-2; J gene: TRBJ1-2; CDR3 DNA: TGTGCCAGCAGCCAAGACGTAGGTGCCACCCTCGGTGGCTACACCTTC; CDR3 protein: CASSQDVGATLGGYTF
clone size: many; D gene: -; V gene: TRBV20-1; J gene: TRBJ2-7; CDR3 DNA: TGCAGTGCTAGGTCTCACCCCCATTACGAGCAGTACTTC; CDR3 protein: CSARSHPHYEQYF
clone size: many; D gene: -; V gene: TRBV13; J gene: TRBJ1-4; CDR3 DNA: TGTGCCAGCAGCGAAAAGGCGGGAGATGAAAAACTGTTTTTT; CDR3 protein: CASSEKAGDEKLFF
clone size: -; D gene: -; V gene: TRBV20-1; J gene: TRBJ2-7; CDR3 DNA: TGCAGTGGTATGGGTACCTACGAGCAGTACTTC; CDR3 protein: CSGMGTYEQYF
clone size: -; D gene: TRBD2; V gene: TRBV5-1; J gene: TRBJ2-1; CDR3 DNA: TGCGCCAGCAGCAGTAGCGGGACTAATGAGCAGTTCTTC; CDR3 protein: CASSSSGTNEQFF
clone size: -; D gene: TRBD2; V gene: TRBV7-9; J gene: TRBJ2-7; CDR3 DNA: TGTGCCAGCAGCCAGCGGGATGCGCAGTACTTC; CDR3 protein: CASSQRDAQYF
clone size: -; D gene: TRBD2; V gene: TRBV20-1; J gene: TRBJ2-5; CDR3 DNA: TGCAGTGCCCAATCTAGCGGGGGGCAACAAGAGACCCAGTACTTC; CDR3 protein: CSAQSSGGQQETQYF
clone size: -; D gene: TRBD1; V gene: TRBV14; J gene: TRBJ1-2; CDR3 DNA: TGTGCCAGCAGGCCAAGCGGGACAGCTAACTATGGCTACACCTTC; CDR3 protein: CASRPSGTANYGYTF
clone size: few; D gene: -; V gene: TRBV5-1; J gene: TRBJ2-3; CDR3 DNA: TGCGCCAGCACCCTGTCGGGTTTCGATACGCAGTATTTT; CDR3 protein: CASTLSGFDTQYF
clone size: -; D gene: -; V gene: TRBV7-9; J gene: TRBJ1-2; CDR3 DNA: TGTGCCAGCTCGGGGGGGGATGGCTACACCTTC; CDR3 protein: CASSGGDGYTF
clone size: -; D gene: -; V gene: TRBV14; J gene: TRBJ1-2; CDR3 DNA: TGTGCCAGCAGCCCGCGTCGGGATGGCTACACCTTC; CDR3 protein: CASSPRRDGYTF
clone size: -; D gene: -; V gene: TRBV2; J gene: TRBJ1-5; CDR3 DNA: TGTGCCAGCAGTGTGACAGCCTTTAATCAGCCCCAGCATTTT; CDR3 protein: CASSVTAFNQPQHF
clone size: few; D gene: -; V gene: TRBV20-1; J gene: TRBJ1-5; CDR3 DNA: TGCAGTGCTAGTTCCAGTAGCCAGCCCCAGCATTTT; CDR3 protein: CSASSSSQPQHF
clone size: -; D gene: TRBD1; V gene: TRBV5-1; J gene: TRBJ1-1; CDR3 DNA: TGCGCCAGCAGCTTGGACGGCAGGGGGCTACCTAATGAAGCTTTCTTT; CDR3 protein: CASSLDGRGLPNEAFF
clone size: -; D gene: -; V gene: TRBV7-8; J gene: TRBJ1-4; CDR3 DNA: TGTGCCAGCAGCTTAGTCCAGGGAGGTGAAAAACTGTTTTTT; CDR3 protein: CASSLVQGGEKLFF
clone size: -; D gene: -; V gene: TRBV13; J gene: TRBJ2-5; CDR3 DNA: TGTGCCAGCAGCTTAGGGGGGGCGGCGGAGACCCAGTACTTC; CDR3 protein: CASSLGGAAETQYF
clone size: -; D gene: TRBD2; V gene: TRBV5-4; J gene: TRBJ2-7; CDR3 DNA: TGTGCCAGCAGCTTGATGCTAGCGGGGTACGAGCAGTACTTC; CDR3 protein: CASSLMLAGYEQYF
clone size: -; D gene: -; V gene: TRBV11-2; J gene: TRBJ1-2; CDR3 DNA: TGTGCCAGCAGCCGGTGGGCTAGCGGGGCGTCCTACACCTTC; CDR3 protein: CASSRWASGASYTF
clone size: many; D gene: TRBD1; V gene: TRBV15; J gene: TRBJ1-2; CDR3 DNA: TGTGCCACCAGCAGCTTACAGGGGAGAGGCTACACCTTC; CDR3 protein: CATSSLQGRGYTF
clone size: -; D gene: TRBD2; V gene: TRBV6-5; J gene: TRBJ2-5; CDR3 DNA: TGTGCCAGCAGCCGAGAAACCGGGACTAGAAGTGAGACCCAGTACTTC; CDR3 protein: CASSRETGTRSETQYF
clone size: -; D gene: TRBD1; V gene: TRBV10-3; J gene: TRBJ2-7; CDR3 DNA: TGTGCCATCGGAAAGGAGTACGGACAGGAAACCTACGAGCAGTACTTC; CDR3 protein: CAIGKEYGQETYEQYF
clone size: -; D gene: TRBD1; V gene: TRBV7-8; J gene: TRBJ1-6; CDR3 DNA: TGTGCCAGCAGAGCGACAGGGGGCGTCTCACCCCTCCACTTT; CDR3 protein: CASRATGGVSPLHF
clone size: -; D gene: TRBD1; V gene: TRBV7-9; J gene: TRBJ2-2; CDR3 DNA: TGTGCCAGCAGCTTACGGGCGAGACAGGGGTTTACCGGGGAGCTGTTTTTT; CDR3 protein: CASSLRARQGFTGELFF
clone size: -; D gene: -; V gene: TRBV10-2; J gene: TRBJ2-5; CDR3 DNA: TGTGCCAGCAGTTACGCGGGGACAGCGTTTCCCCAAGAGACCCAGTACTTC; CDR3 protein: CASSYAGTAFPQETQYF
clone size: -; D gene: -; V gene: TRBV12-3/TRBV12-4; J gene: TRBJ1-1; CDR3 DNA: TGTGCCAGCAGCCCCCGCACTGAAGCTTTCTTT; CDR3 protein: CASSPRTEAFF
clone size: -; D gene: -; V gene: TRBV20-1; J gene: TRBJ1-1; CDR3 DNA: TGCAGTCCTGTCTCAGGGGTGATCGCTGAAGCTTTCTTT; CDR3 protein: CSPVSGVIAEAFF
clone size: few; D gene: TRBD1; V gene: TRBV7-3; J gene: TRBJ1-4; CDR3 DNA: TGTGCCAGCAGCTCCACCGAACCGGGACAGGAAAAACTGTTTTTT; CDR3 protein: CASSSTEPGQEKLFF
clone size: -; D gene: -; V gene: TRBV7-2; J gene: TRBJ1-1; CDR3 DNA: TGTGCCAGCAGTTTAGAGCTGGGGCGCGGCGCTTTCTTT; CDR3 protein: CASSLELGRGAFF
clone size: once; D gene: TRBD1; V gene: TRBV7-9; J gene: TRBJ1-3; CDR3 DNA: TGTGCCAGCAGCCACCGGGACAGACAGGGGGTTTCAACTTCCTCTGGAAACACCATATATTTT; CDR3 protein: CASSHRDRQGVSTSSGNTIYF
clone size: many; D gene: -; V gene: TRBV29-1; J gene: TRBJ2-7; CDR3 DNA: TGCAGCGTTTGGGTCGGGTCAGGCGAATCCTACGAGCAGTACTTC; CDR3 protein: CSVWVGSGESYEQYF
clone size: few; D gene: -; V gene: TRBV29-1; J gene: TRBJ1-2; CDR3 DNA: TGCAGCGTTGTTCAACGGGTCTATGGCTACACCTTC; CDR3 protein: CSVVQRVYGYTF
clone size: few; D gene: TRBD1; V gene: TRBV5-4; J gene: TRBJ2-7; CDR3 DNA: TGTGCCAGCAGCCCTCGGGACAGGTACGAGCAGTACTTC; CDR3 protein: CASSPRDRYEQYF
clone size: -; D gene: -; V gene: TRBV20-1; J gene: TRBJ1-1; CDR3 DNA: TGCAGTGCTAGGCCGGGAGACACTGAAGCTTTCTTT; CDR3 protein: CSARPGDTEAFF
clone size: -; D gene: -; V gene: TRBV19; J gene: TRBJ1-5; CDR3 DNA: TGTGCCAGTAGTTCAGGGACCAATCAGCCCCAGCATTTT; CDR3 protein: CASSSGTNQPQHF
clone size: -; D gene: -; V gene: TRBV10-3; J gene: TRBJ2-7; CDR3 DNA: TGTGCCAGCAGTTACTTCAGGGGTCTGGCCTACGAGCAGTACTTC; CDR3 protein: CASSYFRGLAYEQYF
clone size: many; D gene: TRBD2; V gene: TRBV6-1; J gene: TRBJ2-7; CDR3 DNA: TGTGCCAGTGGGGCTAGCGGGACTTTCTACGAGCAGTACTTC; CDR3 protein: CASGASGTFYEQYF
clone size: many; D gene: -; V gene: TRBV29-1; J gene: TRBJ1-2; CDR3 DNA: TGCAGCGTTGGACAGGTGAACTATGGCTACACCTTC; CDR3 protein: CSVGQVNYGYTF
clone size: many; D gene: TRBD2; V gene: TRBV7-9; J gene: TRBJ2-5; CDR3 DNA: TGTGCCAGCAGCTCCTCGACGGGGGGAGACGGGTTGCGGGAGACCCAGTACTTC; CDR3 protein: CASSSSTGGDGLRETQYF
clone size: many; D gene: TRBD1; V gene: TRBV10-2; J gene: TRBJ1-5; CDR3 DNA: TGCGCCAGCACCGAAGGGGACAGGAATCAGCCCCAGCATTTT; CDR3 protein: CASTEGDRNQPQHF
clone size: few; D gene: -; V gene: TRBV7-2; J gene: TRBJ1-4; CDR3 DNA: TGTGCCAGCAGCGGAGATCCCGCAACTAATGAAAAACTGTTTTTT; CDR3 protein: CASSGDPATNEKLFF
clone size: once; D gene: -; V gene: TRBV10-3; J gene: TRBJ2-7; CDR3 DNA: TGTGCCACCTCCCCCGGGGGTGGATTAAGCGAGCAGTACTTC; CDR3 protein: CATSPGGGLSEQYF